The 5 T cell receptor beta chains below come from one sample, sequenced in a study of blood T cell repertoires in COVID-19. Method: immunoSEQ multiplex PCR; TCRdb's copy keeps in-frame clones and lacks some. Altogether some 320,000 clones are present, more than 70% being singletons, with the ten largest covering 5.3%. Specimen: PBMCs or T cells enriched from blood (not recorded which). The receptors here all came from a woman in her thirties who had recovered from COVID-19.

V usage is TRBV5-8 and J usage is TRBJ1-2; 8 nucleotides line up with TRBD1. The CDR3 runs 15 residues. Germline V gene lookup returns CDR1 SGHTS and CDR2 YDEGEE. The ends lost 1 base at V and 2 bases at J; junction bases unmatched: 4. CDR3 bases: TGTGCCAGCAGCTTGTGGAGACAGGGGAACTATGGCTACACCTTC. Its protein is CASSLWRQGNYGYTF.

J is TRBJ2-1 and V is TRBV4-2; the D gene is possibly TRBD2 (7 bases). Trimming stripped 4 bases from V and 5 bases from J, with 15 bases between. Germline-derived CDR1 and CDR2 are LGHNA and YNFKEQ. The CDR3 loop spans 15 amino acids. The CDR3 spells CASSPVGGAHNEQFF. DNA for the CDR3: TGTGCCAGCAGCCCGGTAGGGGGGGCCCACAATGAGCAGTTCTTC.

This clone is a singleton in its sample. The genes are TRBV5-8 and TRBJ2-1; TRBD2 matches 9 bases. V trimming: 4 bases; J trimming: 8 bases; junction bases outside the gene matches: 13. CDR3 size: 16 residues. Germline CDR1 is SGHTS and CDR2 is YDEGEE. DNA of the CDR3: TGTGCCAGCAGCCCCGGGCTGGGCGGGGGGGTGGATGAGCAGTTCTTC. Translation: CASSPGLGGGVDEQFF.

The chain employs TRBV18 and TRBJ2-7; D might be TRBD1 (6 bases). The germline gives CDR1 KGHSH, CDR2 LQKENI. The CDR3 is 15 amino acids. The V gene lost 2 bases and the J gene lost 2 bases, with 13 bases spanning the gap. DNA of the CDR3: TGTGCCAGCTCACCAGGGGGCAATCTCGCCTACGAGCAGTACTTC. Protein sequence: CASSPGGNLAYEQYF.

The CDR3 loop reads CASRDRTGYGEQYF. CDR3 bases: TGTGCCAGCAGGGACAGGACAGGGTACGGCGAGCAGTACTTC. The J gene is TRBJ2-7, the V gene TRBV2; TRBD1 agrees at 8 bases. The CDR3 totals 14 residues. After removal of 6 bases from V and 6 bases from J, the junction contained 10 bases not matched to a gene. Germline V gene lookup returns CDR1 SNHLY and CDR2 FYNNEI.